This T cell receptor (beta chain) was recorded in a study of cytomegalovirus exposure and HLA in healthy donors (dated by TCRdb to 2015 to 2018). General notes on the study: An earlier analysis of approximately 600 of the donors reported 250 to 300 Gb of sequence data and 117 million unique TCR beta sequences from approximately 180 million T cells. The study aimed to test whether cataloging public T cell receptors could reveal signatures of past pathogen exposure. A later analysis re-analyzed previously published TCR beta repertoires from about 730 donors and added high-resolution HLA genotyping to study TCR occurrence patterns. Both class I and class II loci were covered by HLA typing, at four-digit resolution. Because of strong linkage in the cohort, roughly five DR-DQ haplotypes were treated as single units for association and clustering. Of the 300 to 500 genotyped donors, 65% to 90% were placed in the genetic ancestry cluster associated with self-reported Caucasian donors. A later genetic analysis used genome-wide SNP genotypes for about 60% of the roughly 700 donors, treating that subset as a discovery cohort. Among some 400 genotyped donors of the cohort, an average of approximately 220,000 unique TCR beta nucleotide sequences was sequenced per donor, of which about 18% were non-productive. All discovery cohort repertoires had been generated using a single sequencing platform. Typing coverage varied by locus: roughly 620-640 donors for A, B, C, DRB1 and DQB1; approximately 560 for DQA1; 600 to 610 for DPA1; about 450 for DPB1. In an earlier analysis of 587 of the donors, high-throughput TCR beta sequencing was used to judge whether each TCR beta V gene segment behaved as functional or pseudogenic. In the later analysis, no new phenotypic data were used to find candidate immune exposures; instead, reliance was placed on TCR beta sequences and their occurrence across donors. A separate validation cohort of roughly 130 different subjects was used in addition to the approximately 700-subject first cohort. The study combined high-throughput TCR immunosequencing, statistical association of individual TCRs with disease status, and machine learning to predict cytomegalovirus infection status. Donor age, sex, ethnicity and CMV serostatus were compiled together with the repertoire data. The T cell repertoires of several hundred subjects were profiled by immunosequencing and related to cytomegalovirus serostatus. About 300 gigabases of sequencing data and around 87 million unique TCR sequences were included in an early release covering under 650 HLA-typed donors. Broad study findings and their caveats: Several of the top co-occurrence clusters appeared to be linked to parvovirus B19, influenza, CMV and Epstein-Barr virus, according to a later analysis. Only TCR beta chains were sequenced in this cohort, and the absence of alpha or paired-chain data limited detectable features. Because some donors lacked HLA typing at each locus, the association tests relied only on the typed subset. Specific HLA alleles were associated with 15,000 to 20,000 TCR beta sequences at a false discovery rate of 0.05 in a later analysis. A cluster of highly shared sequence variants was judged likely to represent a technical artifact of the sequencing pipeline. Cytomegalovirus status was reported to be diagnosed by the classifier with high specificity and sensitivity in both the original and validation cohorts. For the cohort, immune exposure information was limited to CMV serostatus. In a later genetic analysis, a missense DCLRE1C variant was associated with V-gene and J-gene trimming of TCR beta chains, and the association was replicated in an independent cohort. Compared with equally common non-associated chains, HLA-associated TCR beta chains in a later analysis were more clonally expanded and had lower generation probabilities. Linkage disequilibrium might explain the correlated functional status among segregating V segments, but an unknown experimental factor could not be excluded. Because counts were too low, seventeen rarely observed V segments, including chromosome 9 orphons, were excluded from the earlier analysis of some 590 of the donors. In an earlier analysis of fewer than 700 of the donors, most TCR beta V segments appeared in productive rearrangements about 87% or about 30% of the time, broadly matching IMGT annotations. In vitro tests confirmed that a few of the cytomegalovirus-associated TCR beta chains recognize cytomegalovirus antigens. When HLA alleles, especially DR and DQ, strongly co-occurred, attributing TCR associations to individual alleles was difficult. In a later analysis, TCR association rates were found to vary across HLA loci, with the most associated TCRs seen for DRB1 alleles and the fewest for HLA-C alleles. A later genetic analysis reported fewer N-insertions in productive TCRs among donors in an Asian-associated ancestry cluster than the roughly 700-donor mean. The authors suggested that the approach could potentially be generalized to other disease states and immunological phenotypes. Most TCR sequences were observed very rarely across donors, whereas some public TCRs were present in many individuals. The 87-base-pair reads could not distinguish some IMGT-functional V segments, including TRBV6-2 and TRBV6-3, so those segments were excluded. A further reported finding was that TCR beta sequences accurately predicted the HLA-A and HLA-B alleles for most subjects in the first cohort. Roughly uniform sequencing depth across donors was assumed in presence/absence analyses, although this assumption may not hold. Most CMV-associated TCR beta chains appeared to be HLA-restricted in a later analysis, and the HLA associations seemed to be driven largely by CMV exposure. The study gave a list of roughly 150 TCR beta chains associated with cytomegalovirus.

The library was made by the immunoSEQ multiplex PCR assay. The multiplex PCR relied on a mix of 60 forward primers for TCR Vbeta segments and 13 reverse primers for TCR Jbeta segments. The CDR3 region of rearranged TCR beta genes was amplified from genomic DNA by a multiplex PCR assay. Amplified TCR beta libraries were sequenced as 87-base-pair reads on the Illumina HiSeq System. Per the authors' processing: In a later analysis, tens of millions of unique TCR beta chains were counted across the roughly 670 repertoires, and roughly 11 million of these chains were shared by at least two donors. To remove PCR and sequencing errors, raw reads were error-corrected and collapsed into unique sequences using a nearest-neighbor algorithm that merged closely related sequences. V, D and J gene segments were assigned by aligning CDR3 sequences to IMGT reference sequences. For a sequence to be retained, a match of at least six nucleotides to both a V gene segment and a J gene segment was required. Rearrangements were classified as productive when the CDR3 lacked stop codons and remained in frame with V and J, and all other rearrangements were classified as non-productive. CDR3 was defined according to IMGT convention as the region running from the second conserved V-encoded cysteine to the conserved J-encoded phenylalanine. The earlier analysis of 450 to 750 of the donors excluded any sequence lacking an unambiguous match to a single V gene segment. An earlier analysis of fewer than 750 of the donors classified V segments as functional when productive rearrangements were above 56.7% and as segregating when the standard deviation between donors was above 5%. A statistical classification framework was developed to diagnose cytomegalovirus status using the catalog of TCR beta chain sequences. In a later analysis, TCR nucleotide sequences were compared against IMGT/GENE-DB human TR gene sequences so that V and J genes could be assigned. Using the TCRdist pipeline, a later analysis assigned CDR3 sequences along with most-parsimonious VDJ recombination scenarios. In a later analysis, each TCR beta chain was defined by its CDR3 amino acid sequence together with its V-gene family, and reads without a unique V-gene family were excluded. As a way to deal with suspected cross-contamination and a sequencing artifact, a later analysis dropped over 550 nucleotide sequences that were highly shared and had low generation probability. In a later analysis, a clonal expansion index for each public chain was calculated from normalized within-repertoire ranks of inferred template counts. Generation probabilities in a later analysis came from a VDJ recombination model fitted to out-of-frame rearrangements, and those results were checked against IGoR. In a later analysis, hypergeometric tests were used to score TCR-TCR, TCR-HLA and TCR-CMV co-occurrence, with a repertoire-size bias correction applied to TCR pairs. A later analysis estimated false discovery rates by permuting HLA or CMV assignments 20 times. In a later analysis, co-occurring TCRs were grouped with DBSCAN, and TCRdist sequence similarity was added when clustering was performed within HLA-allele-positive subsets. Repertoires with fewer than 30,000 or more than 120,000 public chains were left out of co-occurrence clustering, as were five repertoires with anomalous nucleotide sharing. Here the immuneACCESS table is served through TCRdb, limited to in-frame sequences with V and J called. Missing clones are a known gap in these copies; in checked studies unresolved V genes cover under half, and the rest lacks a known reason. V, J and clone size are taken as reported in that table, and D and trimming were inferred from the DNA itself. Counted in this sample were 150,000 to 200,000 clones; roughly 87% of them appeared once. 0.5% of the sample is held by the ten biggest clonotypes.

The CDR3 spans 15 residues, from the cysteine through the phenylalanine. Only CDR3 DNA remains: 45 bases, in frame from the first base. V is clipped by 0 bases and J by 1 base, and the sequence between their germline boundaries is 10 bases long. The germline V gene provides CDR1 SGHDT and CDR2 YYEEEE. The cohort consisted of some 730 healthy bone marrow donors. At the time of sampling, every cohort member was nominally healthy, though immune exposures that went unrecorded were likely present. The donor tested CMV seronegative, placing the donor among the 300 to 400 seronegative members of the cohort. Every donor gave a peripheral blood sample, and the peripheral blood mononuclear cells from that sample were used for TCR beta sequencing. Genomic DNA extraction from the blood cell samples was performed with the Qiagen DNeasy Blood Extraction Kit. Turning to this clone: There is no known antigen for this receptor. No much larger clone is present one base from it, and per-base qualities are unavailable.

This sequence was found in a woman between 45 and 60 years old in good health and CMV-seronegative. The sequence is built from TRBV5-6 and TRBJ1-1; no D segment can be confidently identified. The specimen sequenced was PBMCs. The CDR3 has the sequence CASSLAGRQNTEAFF. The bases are TGTGCCAGCAGCTTGGCGGGAAGGCAGAACACTGAAGCTTTCTTT.